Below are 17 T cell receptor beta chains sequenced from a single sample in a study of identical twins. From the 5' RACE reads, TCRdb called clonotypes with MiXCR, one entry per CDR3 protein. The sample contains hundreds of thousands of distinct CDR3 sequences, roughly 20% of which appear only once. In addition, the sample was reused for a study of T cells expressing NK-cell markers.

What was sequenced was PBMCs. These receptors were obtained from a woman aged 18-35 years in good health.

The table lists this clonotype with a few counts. The CDR3 spells CASSLGGNWNIQYF. For the CDR3, the DNA is TGTGCCAGCAGCTTAGGAGGGAATTGGAACATTCAGTACTTC. V gene TRBV7-2 combines with J gene TRBJ2-4; tentative D call: TRBD2 (5 bases). Trimming shortened V by 1 base and J by 7 bases, and 11 bases separated the two germline ends. The V gene's germline CDR1 is SGHTA and CDR2 FQGNSA. The CDR3 runs 14 residues.

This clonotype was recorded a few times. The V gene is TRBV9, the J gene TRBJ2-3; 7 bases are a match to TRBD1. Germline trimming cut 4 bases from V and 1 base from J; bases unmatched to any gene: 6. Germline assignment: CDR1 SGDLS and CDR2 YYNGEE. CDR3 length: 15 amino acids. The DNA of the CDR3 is TGTGCCAGCAGCCAAAGGGGGCACGGCACAGATACGCAGTATTTT. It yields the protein CASSQRGHGTDTQYF.

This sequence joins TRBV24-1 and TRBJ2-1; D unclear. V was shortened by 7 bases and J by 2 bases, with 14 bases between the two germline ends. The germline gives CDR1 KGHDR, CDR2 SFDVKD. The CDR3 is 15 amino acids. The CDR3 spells CATRSSVDPYNEQFF. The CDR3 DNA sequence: TGTGCCACCAGGAGTTCAGTCGACCCCTACAATGAGCAGTTCTTC.

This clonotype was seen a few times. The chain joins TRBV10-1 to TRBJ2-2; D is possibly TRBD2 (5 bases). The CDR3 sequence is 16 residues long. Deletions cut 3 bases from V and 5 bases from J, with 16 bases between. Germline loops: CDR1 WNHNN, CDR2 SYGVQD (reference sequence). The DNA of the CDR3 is TGCGCCAGCAGTGAAATTAGCGATGGTCGGACCGGGGAGCTGTTTTTT. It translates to CASSEISDGRTGELFF.

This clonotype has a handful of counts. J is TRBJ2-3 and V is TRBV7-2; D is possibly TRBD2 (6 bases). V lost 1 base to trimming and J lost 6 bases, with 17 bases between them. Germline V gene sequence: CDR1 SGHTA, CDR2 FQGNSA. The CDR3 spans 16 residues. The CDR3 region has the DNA TGTGCCAGCAGCTTAGGACCGGGACGGAGGGTCGATACGCAGTATTTT. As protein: CASSLGPGRRVDTQYF.

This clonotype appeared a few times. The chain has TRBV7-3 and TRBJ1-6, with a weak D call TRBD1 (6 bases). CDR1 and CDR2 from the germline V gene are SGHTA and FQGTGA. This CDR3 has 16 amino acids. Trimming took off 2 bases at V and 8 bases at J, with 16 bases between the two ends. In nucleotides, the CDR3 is TGTGCCAGCAGCTTAGGGGGGGGCGCGTTTGATTCACCCCTCCACTTT. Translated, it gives CASSLGGGAFDSPLHF.

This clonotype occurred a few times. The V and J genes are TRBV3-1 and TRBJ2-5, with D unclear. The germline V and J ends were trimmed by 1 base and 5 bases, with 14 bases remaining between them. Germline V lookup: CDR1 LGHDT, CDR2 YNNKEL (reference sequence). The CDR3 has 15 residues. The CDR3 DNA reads TGTGCCAGCAGCCAAGTCCCCCTCCTTCGTGAGACCCAGTACTTC. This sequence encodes CASSQVPLLRETQYF.

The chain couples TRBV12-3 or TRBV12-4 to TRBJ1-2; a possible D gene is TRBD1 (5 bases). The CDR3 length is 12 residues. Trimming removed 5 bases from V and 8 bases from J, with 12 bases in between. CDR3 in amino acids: CASSPGWSGYTF. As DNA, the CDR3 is TGTGCCAGCAGTCCAGGGTGGAGCGGCTACACCTTC.

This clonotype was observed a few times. Written as DNA, the CDR3 is TGTGCCAGCAGCCAAGTAGACGAAAACACTGAAGCTTTCTTT. Amino acid sequence: CASSQVDENTEAFF. The V gene is TRBV3-1, the J gene TRBJ1-1; D is uncertain. V gave up 1 base and J gave up 2 bases, with 8 bases separating them. Germline V gene lookup returns CDR1 LGHDT and CDR2 YNNKEL (reference sequence). The CDR3 length is 14 residues.

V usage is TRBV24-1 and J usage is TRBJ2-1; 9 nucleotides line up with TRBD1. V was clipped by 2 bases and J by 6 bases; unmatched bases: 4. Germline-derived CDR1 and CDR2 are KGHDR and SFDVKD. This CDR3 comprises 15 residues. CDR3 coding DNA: TGTGCCACCAGTGATTCAGGGACAGGGAGCAATGAGCAGTTCTTC. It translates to CATSDSGTGSNEQFF.

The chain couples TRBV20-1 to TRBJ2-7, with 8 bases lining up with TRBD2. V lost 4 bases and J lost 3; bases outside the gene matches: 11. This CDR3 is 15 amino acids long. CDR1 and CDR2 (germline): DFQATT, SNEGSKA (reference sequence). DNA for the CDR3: TGCAGTGCTACCGGGGGGGGCGGCGATAACTACGAGCAGTACTTC. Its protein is CSATGGGGDNYEQYF.

The CDR3 reads CSVTGTLTDTQYF. In DNA form, the CDR3 reads TGCAGCGTAACCGGGACACTCACAGATACGCAGTATTTT. V usage is TRBV29-1 and J usage is TRBJ2-3, with D perhaps TRBD1 (6 bases). The length of the CDR3 is 13 residues. V was cut by 6 bases and J by 2 bases, with 12 bases left in between. CDR1 is SQVTM and CDR2 is ANQGSEA in the germline V gene.

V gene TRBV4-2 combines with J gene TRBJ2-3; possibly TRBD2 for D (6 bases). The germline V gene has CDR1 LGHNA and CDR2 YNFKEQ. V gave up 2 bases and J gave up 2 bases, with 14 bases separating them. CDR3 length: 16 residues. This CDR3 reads CASSQLRGEATDTQYF. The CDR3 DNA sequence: TGTGCCAGCAGCCAACTTCGCGGGGAAGCCACAGATACGCAGTATTTT.

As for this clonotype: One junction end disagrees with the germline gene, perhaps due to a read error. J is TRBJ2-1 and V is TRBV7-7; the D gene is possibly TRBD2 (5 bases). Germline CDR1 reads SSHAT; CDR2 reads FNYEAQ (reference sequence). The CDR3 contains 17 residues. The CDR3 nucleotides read TGTGCTAGCAGCTTAACCGGCAGGAGGAGCTCCTACAATGAGCAGTTCTTC. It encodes CASSLTGRRSSYNEQFF. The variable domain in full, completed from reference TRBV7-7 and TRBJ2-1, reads GAGVSQSPRYKVTKRGQDVTLRCDPISSHATLYWYQQALGQGPEFLTYFNYEAQPDKSGLPSDRFSAERPEGSISTLTIQRTEQRDSAMYRCASSLTGRRSSYNEQFFGPGTRLTVL.

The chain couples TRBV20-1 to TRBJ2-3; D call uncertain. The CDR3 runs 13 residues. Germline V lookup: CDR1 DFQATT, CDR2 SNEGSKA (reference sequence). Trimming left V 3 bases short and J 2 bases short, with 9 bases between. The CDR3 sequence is CSARSPPTDTQYF. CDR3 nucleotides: TGCAGTGCTAGGTCCCCCCCCACAGATACGCAGTATTTT.

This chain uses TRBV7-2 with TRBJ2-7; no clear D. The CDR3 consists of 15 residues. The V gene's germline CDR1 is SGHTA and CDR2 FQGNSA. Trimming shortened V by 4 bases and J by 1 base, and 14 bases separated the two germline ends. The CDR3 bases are TGTGCCAGCAGCTCCACTCCCGGGCCATCCTACGAGCAGTACTTC. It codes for CASSSTPGPSYEQYF.

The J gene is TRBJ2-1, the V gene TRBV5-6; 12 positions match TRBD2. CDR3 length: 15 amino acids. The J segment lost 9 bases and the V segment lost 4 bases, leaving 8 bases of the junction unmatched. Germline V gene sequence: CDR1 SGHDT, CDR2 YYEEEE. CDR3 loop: CASSPTSGSFREQFF. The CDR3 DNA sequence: TGTGCCAGCAGCCCGACTAGCGGGAGCTTTCGTGAGCAGTTCTTC.